Below, one T cell receptor (beta chain) is given with its context. Authors' methods: Junction-only sequences without quality scores came from ImmunoSEQ, so filtering differed. The data were produced by immunoSEQ multiplex PCR, yet TCRdb's version contains in-frame clones alone and is incomplete. The V and J calls and clone size were taken over from that table, and D and trimming were inferred from the DNA. This table has about 980,000 clones, about three quarters appearing once. CDR1 is MGHDK, CDR2 SYGVNS, per germline. V dropped 6 bases and J dropped 4 bases, with 14 bases sitting between them. CDR3 length equals 14 residues. This sample stems from a study of shared clonotypes between healthy human individuals.

The sequence came from a man aged 18 to 30 in good health. The sample was memory CD4+ T cells sorted from blood. Subset in this sample: CD45RA-negative fraction. The rearrangement uses TRBV25-1 and TRBJ2-3; D ambiguous. The CDR3 DNA reads as TGTGCCAGCAGCCCTCTGGCGTACCCAGATACGCAGTATTTT. As protein: CASSPLAYPDTQYF.